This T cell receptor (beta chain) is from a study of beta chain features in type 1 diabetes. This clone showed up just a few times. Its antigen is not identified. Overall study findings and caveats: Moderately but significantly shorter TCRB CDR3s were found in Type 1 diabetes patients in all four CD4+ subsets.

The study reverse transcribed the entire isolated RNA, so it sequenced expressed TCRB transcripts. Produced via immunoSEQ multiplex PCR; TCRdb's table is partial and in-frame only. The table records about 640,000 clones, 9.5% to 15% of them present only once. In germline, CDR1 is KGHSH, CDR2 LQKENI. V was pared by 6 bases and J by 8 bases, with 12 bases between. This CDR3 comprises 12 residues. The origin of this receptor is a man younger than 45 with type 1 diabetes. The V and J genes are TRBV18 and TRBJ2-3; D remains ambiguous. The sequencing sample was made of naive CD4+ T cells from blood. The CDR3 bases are TGTGCCAGCTCCCCCCAGGACCGTACGCAGTATTTT. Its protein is CASSPQDRTQYF.